Listed here is a single TCR beta chain. Antigen unknown. These data are taken from a study of identical twins. Broader study findings: Zero-insertion analyses could be partly confounded by invariant MAIT and iNKT cells. Cord blood's abundant beta clonotypes had fewer insertions, unlike memory repertoires.

The V gene's germline CDR1 is MGHRA and CDR2 YSYEKL. Trimming left V 0 bases short and J 6 bases short, with 19 bases between. This CDR3 spans 17 amino acids. TCRdb called the 5' RACE reads again in MiXCR, with one record for every CDR3 protein. Of 260,000 or so distinct CDR3 sequences listed, approximately 7.3% are singletons. These data are also associated with another study on yellow fever vaccine responses in identical twins.

Sequences were obtained from CD8+ T cells sorted from blood. This receptor was identified in a young woman in good health. The V and J genes are TRBV4-1 and TRBJ2-3, with D possibly TRBD2 on 5 matching bases. The CDR3 is CASSQEGSRAVGDTQYF. DNA of the CDR3: TGCGCCAGCAGCCAAGAGGGGAGTCGGGCAGTCGGGGATACGCAGTATTTT.